This T cell receptor (beta chain) was identified in a study of T cell responses to AZD1222 COVID-19 vaccine. The repertoire was sequenced with immunoSEQ multiplex PCR; TCRdb's copy has only in-frame clones and lacks some. The sample has around 110,000 clones, about 92% seen once; the top ten hold about 3%. The germline V gene has CDR1 MNHEY and CDR2 SMNVEV (reference sequence). This CDR3 comprises 13 residues. Trimming removed 4 bases from V and 2 bases from J, with 8 bases in between. This rearrangement joins TRBV27 to TRBJ1-2, with a tentative D call TRBD1 (5 bases). The sequence was collected from an adult in good health. The specimen was peripheral blood, collected on day 0 of AZD1222 vaccination. The CDR3 loop reads CASSSRVNYGYTF. The CDR3 bases are TGTGCCAGCAGTTCCAGGGTCAACTATGGCTACACCTTC.